This record looks at one TCR beta chain sequence and its context. The table lists this clonotype with a few counts. The clone's antigen remains unknown. Base qualities are missing; no much larger clone stands one base away. The sample's time point, from its label and the paper: pre-sensitization, week 0. Reading the label with the study, this specimen's treatment or condition is: therapeutic diphenylcyclopropenone sensitization with weekly scalp DPC. At each patch-test visit, blood was drawn before the patch test was applied. Patients were considered eligible if aged 18 to 70, diagnosed with alopecia and deemed suitable for DPC therapy, and patients were excluded if pregnant. Total RNA was extracted from unfractionated whole blood that had been collected in Tempus Blood RNA tubes. CDR1 is given as MNHEY and CDR2 as SVGEGT, both from the germline V gene. Germline trimming amounts to 2 bases on V and 6 bases on J, with 1 as the count of junction bases outside the gene matches. The CDR3 has 13 amino acids, counting the end cysteine and phenylalanine. This entry keeps only the CDR3 DNA: 39 bases, framed from base 1.

The library was built by means of RACE. The instrument was a NextSeq 500. During library preparation, unique molecular identifiers were attached to individual cDNA molecules so that TCRs could be counted quantitatively and reproducibly. For every blood RNA sample, sequencing covered both the TCR alpha and TCR beta chains. Processing in the source paper ran as follows. Samples had a median of approximately 93,000 TCRs, with a range from 23,224 to 690,600. V, J and CDR3 annotation of the TCR reads was carried out using the Decombinator software suite. For the PS versus PT1 abundance plots, all samples were subsampled to the same number of TCRs (28,000). Expanded TCRs were defined as absent before sensitization and observed at least eight times at the 2-week time point. TCRdb trimmed public reads at Q25 via fastp, called clones via MiXCR and kept in-frame beta chains. Every distinct CDR3 protein forms one entry, paired with its most common genes and DNA. The V and J calls reflect TCRdb's pipeline rather than the authors' work. This sample has about 260,000 distinct CDR3 sequences in its table, and 7.5% to 9% of those were observed once. Approximately 2.3% of the sample goes to the ten largest clones.

These data are taken from a study of human T cells and chemical hapten exposure (dated by TCRdb to the early 2020s). Context from the whole study: For sensitization, 2% DPC in acetone was applied to an approximately 2 cm by approximately 2 cm area of upper inner arm skin. This study followed changes in the peripheral blood TCR repertoire in vivo during primary and secondary sensitization of alopecia patients to the hapten diphenylcyclopropenone (DPC). Patient blood was sampled pre-sensitization (week 0) and at 2, 6 and about 24 weeks after DPC sensitization. Libraries were combined into a pool for sequencing, and differences in TCR yield between samples came mainly from small differences in library volumes within the pool. Patch tests used Finn chambers with 0.01% DPC on the upper back, scored after 6 days by International Contact Dermatitis Research Group standards. Alopecia areata with under or over 50% scalp involvement, alopecia totalis and alopecia universalis were represented in the patient cohort, which was mostly female. Weekly therapeutic DPC doses were additionally applied to the scalp of patients throughout the roughly 24-week study period. Around 30 alopecia patients provided blood for TCR sequencing at one to four time points (pre-sensitization, 2, 6 and 24 weeks). The investigation overall reported the following: Patch test score correlated positively with the number of PT1 expanded TCRs, reaching significance at thresholds 8, 16 and 32 but not at 4. Because all patients had alopecia, a presumed autoimmune disease, the immune response of the patients might differ from that of healthy individuals. Compared with pre-sensitization or healthy control sets, expanded TCRs formed significantly more large CDR3 similarity clusters, which is consistent with antigen-driven responses. No change with DPC sensitization was found in the number of TCRs above 1 in 1000 frequency, and no evidence of global repertoire structure alterations was found. After repeated subsampling, the strength of the expansion versus patch-test correlation and the threshold at which it became significant changed.

The chain is made from TRBV6-2 or TRBV6-3 and TRBJ1-5; 7 bases in the junction line up with TRBD1. This clonotype was obtained from a woman between 35 and 50 years old with alopecia areata. Some clones in this sample may be carry-over from other donors' samples. Sequences were derived from whole blood, sampled in connection with sensitization to the hapten diphenylcyclopropenone (DPC). The CDR3 has the sequence CASSYGTAQPQHF. The nucleotides are TGTGCCAGCAGTTACGGGACAGCTCAGCCCCAGCATTTT.